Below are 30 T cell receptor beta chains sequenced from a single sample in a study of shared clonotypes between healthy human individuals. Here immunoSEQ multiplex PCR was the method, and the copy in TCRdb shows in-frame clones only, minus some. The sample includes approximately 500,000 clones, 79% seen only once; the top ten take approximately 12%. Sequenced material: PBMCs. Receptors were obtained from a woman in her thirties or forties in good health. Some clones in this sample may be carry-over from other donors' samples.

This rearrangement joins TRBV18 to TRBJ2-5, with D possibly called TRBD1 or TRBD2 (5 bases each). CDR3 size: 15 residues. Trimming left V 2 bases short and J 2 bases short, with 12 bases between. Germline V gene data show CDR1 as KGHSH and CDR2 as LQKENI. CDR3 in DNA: TGTGCCAGCTCACCAGGGACGGGCCCTCAAGAGACCCAGTACTTC. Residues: CASSPGTGPQETQYF.

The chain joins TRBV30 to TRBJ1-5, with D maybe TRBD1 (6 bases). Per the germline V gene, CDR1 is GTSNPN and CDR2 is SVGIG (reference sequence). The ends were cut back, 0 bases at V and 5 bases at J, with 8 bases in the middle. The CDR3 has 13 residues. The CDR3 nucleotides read TGTGCCTGGAGTGTACAGGGAGATCAGCCCCAGCATTTT. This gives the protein CAWSVQGDQPQHF.

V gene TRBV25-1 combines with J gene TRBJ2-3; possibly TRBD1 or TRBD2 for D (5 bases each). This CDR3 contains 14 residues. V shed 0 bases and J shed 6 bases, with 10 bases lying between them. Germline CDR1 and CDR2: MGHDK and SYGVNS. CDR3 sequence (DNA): TGTGCCAGCAGTGAATATCGGGACGCCGATACGCAGTATTTT. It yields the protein CASSEYRDADTQYF.

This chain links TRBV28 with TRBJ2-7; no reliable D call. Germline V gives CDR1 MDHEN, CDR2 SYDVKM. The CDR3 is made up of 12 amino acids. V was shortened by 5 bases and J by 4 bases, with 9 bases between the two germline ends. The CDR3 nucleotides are TGTGCCAGCAGTGCTCTCCCTTACGAGCAGTACTTC. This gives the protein CASSALPYEQYF.

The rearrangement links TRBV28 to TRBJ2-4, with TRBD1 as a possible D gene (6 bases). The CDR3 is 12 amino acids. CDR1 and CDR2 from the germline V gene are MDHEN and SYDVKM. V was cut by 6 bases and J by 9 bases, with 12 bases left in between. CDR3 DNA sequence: TGTGCCAGCAGCCTTGGACAGCGCATTCAGTACTTC. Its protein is CASSLGQRIQYF.

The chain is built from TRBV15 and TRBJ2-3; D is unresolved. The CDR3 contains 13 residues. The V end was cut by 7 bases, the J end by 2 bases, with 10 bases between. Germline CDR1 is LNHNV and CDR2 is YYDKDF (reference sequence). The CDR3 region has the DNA TGTGCCACCACTTTAGGTCACACAGATACGCAGTATTTT. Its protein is CATTLGHTDTQYF.

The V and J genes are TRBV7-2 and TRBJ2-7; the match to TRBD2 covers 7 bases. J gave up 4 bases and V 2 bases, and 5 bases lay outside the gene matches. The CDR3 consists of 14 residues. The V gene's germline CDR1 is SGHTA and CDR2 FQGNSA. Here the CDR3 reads CASSLFAGGYEQYF. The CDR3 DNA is TGTGCCAGCAGCTTATTTGCCGGGGGGTACGAGCAGTACTTC.

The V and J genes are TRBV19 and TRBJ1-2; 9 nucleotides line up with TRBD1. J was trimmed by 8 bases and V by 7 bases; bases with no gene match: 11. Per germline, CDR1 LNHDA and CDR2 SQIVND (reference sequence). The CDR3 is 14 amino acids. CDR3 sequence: CASIPAGTGNGYTF. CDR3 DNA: TGTGCCAGTATCCCAGCCGGGACAGGGAACGGCTACACCTTC.

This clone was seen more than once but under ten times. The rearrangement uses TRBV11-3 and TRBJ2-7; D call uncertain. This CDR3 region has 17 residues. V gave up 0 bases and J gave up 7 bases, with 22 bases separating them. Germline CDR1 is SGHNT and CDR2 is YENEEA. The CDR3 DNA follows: TGTGCCAGCAGCTTAGATTCGTTAAGGGCGGCCGCCGGGGAGCAGTACTTC. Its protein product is CASSLDSLRAAAGEQYF.

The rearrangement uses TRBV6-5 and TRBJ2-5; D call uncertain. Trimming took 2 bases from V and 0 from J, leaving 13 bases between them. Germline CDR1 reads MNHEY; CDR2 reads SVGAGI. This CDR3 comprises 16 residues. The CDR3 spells CASSYADTLYQETQYF. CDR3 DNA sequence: TGTGCCAGCAGTTACGCCGACACCTTGTACCAAGAGACCCAGTACTTC.

CDR3 in amino acids: CAYGRGYSEKLFF. The CDR3 bases are TGTGCCTACGGACGGGGGTATAGTGAAAAACTGTTTTTT. The chain links TRBV30 to TRBJ1-4, with D maybe TRBD1 (5 bases). The germline V and J ends were trimmed by 7 bases and 7 bases, with 16 bases remaining between them. Germline values: CDR1 GTSNPN, CDR2 SVGIG (reference sequence). This CDR3 has 13 amino acids.

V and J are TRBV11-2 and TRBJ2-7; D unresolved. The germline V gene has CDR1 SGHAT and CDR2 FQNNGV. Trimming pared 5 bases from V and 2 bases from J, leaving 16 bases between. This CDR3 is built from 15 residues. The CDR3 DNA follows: TGTGCCAGCAGCCCGCCCAGGATTTTCACCTACGAGCAGTACTTC. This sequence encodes CASSPPRIFTYEQYF.

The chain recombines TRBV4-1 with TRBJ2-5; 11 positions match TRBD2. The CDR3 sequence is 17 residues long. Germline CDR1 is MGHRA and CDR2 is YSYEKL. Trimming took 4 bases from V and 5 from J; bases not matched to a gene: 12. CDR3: CASSRLTSGSGGETQYF. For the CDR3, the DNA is TGCGCCAGCAGCCGATTAACTAGCGGGAGCGGGGGGGAGACCCAGTACTTC.

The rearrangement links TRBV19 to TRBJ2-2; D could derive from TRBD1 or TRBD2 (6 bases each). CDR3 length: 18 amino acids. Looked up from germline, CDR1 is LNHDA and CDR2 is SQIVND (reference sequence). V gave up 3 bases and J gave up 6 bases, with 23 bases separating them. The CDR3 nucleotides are TGTGCCAGTAGTATCCCCCTCTGGGAGCGGAGGGGGTCCGGGGAGCTGTTTTTT. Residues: CASSIPLWERRGSGELFF.

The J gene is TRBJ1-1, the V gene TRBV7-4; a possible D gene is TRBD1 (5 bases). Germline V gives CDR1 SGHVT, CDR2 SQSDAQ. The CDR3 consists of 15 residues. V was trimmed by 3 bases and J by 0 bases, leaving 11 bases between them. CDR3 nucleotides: TGTGCCAGCAGCTTCACAAAGACAGTGAACACTGAAGCTTTCTTT. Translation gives CASSFTKTVNTEAFF.

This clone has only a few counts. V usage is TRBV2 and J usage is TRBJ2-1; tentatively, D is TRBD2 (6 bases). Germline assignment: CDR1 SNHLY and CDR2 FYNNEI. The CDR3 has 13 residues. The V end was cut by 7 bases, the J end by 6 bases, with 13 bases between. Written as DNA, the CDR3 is TGTGCCAGCACCCGCGGAGGGTCCAATGAGCAGTTCTTC. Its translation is CASTRGGSNEQFF.

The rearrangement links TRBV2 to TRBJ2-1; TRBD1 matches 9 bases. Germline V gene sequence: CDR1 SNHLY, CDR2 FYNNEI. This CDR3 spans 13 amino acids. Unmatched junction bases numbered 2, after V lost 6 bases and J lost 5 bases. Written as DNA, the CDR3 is TGTGCCAGCAGACAGGGGGCAGACAATGAGCAGTTCTTC. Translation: CASRQGADNEQFF.

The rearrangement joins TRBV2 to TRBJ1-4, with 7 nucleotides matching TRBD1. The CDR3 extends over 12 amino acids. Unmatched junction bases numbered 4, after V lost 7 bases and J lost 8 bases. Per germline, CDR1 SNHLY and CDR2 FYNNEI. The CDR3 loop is CASNFRGEKLFF. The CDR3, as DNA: TGTGCCAGCAATTTCAGGGGGGAAAAACTGTTTTTT.

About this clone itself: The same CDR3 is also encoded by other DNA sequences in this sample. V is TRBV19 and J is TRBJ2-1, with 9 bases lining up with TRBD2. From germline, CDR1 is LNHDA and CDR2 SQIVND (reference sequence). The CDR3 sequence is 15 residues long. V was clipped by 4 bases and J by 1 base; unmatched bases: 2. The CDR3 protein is CASSSLAGSYNEQFF. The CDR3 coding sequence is TGTGCCAGTAGTAGTCTAGCGGGGTCCTACAATGAGCAGTTCTTC.

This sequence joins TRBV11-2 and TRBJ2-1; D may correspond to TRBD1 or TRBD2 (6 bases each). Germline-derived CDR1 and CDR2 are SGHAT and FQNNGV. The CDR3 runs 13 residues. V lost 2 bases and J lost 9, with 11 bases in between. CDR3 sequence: CASSLIGGGEQFF. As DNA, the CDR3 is TGTGCCAGCAGCTTAATCGGAGGGGGTGAGCAGTTCTTC.

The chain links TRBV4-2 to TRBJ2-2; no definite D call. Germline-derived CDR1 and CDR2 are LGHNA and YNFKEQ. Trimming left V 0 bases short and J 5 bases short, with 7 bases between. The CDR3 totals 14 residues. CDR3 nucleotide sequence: TGTGCCAGCAGCCAAGAGCGGATAACCGGGGAGCTGTTTTTT. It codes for CASSQERITGELFF.

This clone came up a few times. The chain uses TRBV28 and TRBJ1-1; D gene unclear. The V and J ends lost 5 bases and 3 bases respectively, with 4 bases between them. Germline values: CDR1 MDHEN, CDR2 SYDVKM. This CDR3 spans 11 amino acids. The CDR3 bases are TGTGCCAGCAGTAGGTACACTGAAGCTTTCTTT. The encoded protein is CASSRYTEAFF.

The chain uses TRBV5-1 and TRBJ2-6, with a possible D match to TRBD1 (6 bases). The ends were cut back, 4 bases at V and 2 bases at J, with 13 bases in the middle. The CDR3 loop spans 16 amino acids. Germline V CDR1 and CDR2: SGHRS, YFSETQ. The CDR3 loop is CASSTLTGPGANVLTF. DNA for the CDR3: TGCGCCAGCAGCACTTTAACAGGGCCTGGGGCCAACGTCCTGACTTTC. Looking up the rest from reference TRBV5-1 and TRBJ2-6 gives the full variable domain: KAGVTQTPRYLIKTRGQQVTLSCSPISGHRSVSWYQQTPGQGLQFLFEYFSETQRNKGNFPGRFSGRQFSNSRSEMNVSTLELGDSALYLCASSTLTGPGANVLTFGAGSRLTVL.

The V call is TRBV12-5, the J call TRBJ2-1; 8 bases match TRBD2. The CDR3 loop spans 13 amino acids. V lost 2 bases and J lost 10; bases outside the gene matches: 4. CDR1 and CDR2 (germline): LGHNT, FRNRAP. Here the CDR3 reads CASGLLPGGEQFF. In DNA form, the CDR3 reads TGTGCTAGTGGTTTGCTCCCGGGAGGGGAGCAGTTCTTC.

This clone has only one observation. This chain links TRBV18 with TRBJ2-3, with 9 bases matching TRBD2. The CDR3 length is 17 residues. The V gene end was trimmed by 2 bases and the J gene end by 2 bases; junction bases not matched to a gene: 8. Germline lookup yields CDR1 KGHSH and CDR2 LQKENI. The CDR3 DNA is TGTGCCAGCTCACCAAAGAATCCGGGACTAGCCACAGATACGCAGTATTTT. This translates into CASSPKNPGLATDTQYF.

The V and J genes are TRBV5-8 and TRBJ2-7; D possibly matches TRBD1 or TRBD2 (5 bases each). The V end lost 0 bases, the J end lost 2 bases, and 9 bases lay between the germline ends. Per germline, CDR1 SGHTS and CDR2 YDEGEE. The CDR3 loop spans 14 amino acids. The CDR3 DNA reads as TGTGCCAGCAGCTTGGGGGACGGAGCCTACGAGCAGTACTTC. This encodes CASSLGDGAYEQYF. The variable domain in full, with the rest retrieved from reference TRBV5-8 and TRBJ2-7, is EAGVTQSPTHLIKTRGQQATLRCSPISGHTSVYWYQQALGLGLQFLLWYDEGEERNRGNFPPRFSGRQFPNYSSELNVNALELEDSALYLCASSLGDGAYEQYFGPGTRLTVT.

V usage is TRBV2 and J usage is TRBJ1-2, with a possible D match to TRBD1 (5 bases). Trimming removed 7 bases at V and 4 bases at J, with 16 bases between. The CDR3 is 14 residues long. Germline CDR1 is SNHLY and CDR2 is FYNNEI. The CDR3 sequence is CASTGDDSLYGYTF. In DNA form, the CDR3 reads TGTGCCAGCACCGGCGACGACAGTCTCTATGGCTACACCTTC.

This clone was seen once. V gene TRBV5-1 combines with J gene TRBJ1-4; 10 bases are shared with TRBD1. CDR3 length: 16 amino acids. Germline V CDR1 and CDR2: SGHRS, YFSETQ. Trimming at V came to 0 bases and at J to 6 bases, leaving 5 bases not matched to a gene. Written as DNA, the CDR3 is TGCGCCAGCAGCTTGGGGGACAGGGGTTTTGATGAAAAACTGTTTTTT. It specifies CASSLGDRGFDEKLFF. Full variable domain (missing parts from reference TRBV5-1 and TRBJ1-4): KAGVTQTPRYLIKTRGQQVTLSCSPISGHRSVSWYQQTPGQGLQFLFEYFSETQRNKGNFPGRFSGRQFSNSRSEMNVSTLELGDSALYLCASSLGDRGFDEKLFFGSGTQLSVL.

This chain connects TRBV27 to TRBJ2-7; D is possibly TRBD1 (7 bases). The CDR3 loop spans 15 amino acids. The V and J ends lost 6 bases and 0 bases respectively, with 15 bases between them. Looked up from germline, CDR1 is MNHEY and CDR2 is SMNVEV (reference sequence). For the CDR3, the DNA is TGTGCCAGCAGCCTCAGGGGGGTACCCTCCTACGAGCAGTACTTC. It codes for CASSLRGVPSYEQYF.

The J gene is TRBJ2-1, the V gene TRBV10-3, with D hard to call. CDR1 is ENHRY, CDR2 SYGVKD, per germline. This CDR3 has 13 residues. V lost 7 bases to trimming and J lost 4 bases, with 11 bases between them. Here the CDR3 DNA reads TGTGCCATCACCAATGAGGAATACAATGAGCAGTTCTTC. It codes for CAITNEEYNEQFF.